Sequencing of this TCR beta chain was carried out in a study of shared clonotypes between healthy human individuals. Overall study results and limits: Estimated richness was generally greater in naive than memory subsets. The small donor group covered limited genetic and exposure diversity. Collection of samples was limited to blood; tissue repertoires likely differ.

The protocol was immunoSEQ multiplex PCR, while the TCRdb copy is restricted to in-frame clones and leaves out a portion. The table has 2.3 million or so clones, approximately 95% seen once. Germline CDR1 reads SGHVS; CDR2 reads FNYEAQ. The CDR3 contains 18 residues. Trimming removed 2 bases at V and 1 base at J, with 21 bases between. Within Nashville, Tennessee resided all donors, each a Caucasian adult. A remark on this clone: What it recognizes is unknown.

Material for sequencing was naive CD4+ T cells from PBMCs. The subset denotes: CD45RA+ positively selected. This rearrangement joins TRBV7-6 to TRBJ2-7; maybe TRBD1 (6 bases). The receptor was derived from a young man in good health. Some clones in this sample may be carry-over from other donors' samples. This CDR3 is CASSLTGVVGAGSYEQYF. CDR3 in DNA: TGTGCCAGCAGCTTAACTGGCGTCGTGGGGGCCGGTTCCTACGAGCAGTACTTC.